Below, 14 T cell receptor beta chains from the same sample are listed, as sequenced in a study of blood T cell repertoires in COVID-19 (dated by TCRdb to 2020 to 2021). Receptors were amplified or captured by the immunoSEQ multiplex PCR assay. Held by TCRdb, this immuneACCESS table contains in-frame sequences only and omits some clones. Under half of the omission traces to an unresolved V gene where checked; the cause of the rest is unknown. This sample lists around 100,000 clones; about 85% were detected once. Of the sample, just over 3% is held by the ten largest clones. The sequenced sample consisted of peripheral blood. The source is a man aged 45-60 years in a cohort sampled during active COVID-19.

This chain uses TRBV28 with TRBJ2-7; D may be TRBD2 (5 bases). Trimming cost V 2 bases and J 4 bases, with 6 bases left between them. CDR3 size: 12 residues. Per germline, CDR1 MDHEN and CDR2 SYDVKM. CDR3 bases: TGTGCCAGCAGTTTACCGGGGTACGAGCAGTACGTC. As protein: CASSLPGYEQYV.

The sample holds a few counts of this clone. The chain joins TRBV5-1 to TRBJ1-2; D is undetermined. Germline assignment: CDR1 SGHRS and CDR2 YFSETQ. The V and J ends lost 4 bases and 7 bases respectively, with 23 bases between them. The CDR3 loop spans 16 amino acids. CDR3 residues: CASSLSKGPSSGGYTF. CDR3 nucleotides: TGCGCCAGCAGCCTAAGTAAGGGCCCGTCTAGCGGTGGCTACACCTTC.

V usage is TRBV4-2 and J usage is TRBJ2-2; D gene uncertain. V dropped 0 bases and J dropped 5 bases, with 13 bases sitting between them. CDR1 is LGHNA, CDR2 YNFKEQ, per germline. This CDR3 has 16 amino acids. This CDR3 is CASSQDLIRYTGELFF. The CDR3 nucleotides are TGTGCCAGCAGCCAAGATTTAATCCGGTATACCGGGGAGCTGTTTTTT.

This chain uses TRBV11-1 with TRBJ2-3, with 8 positions matching TRBD1. The CDR3 length is 16 residues. Germline V gene data show CDR1 as SGHAT and CDR2 as FQDESV (reference sequence). The trim removed 6 bases at V and 0 bases at J, leaving 8 bases unmatched. The CDR3 protein is CASSENRGTSTDTQYF. The CDR3 coding sequence is TGTGCCAGCAGTGAAAACAGGGGGACTAGCACAGATACGCAGTATTTT.

The chain joins TRBV19 to TRBJ1-4; no clear D. There are 14 residues in the CDR3. Germline values: CDR1 LNHDA, CDR2 SQIVND (reference sequence). Trimming took off 5 bases at V and 4 bases at J, with 11 bases between the two ends. Written as DNA, the CDR3 is TGTGCCAGTAGTGCCGGCCGGGTTAATGAAAAACTGTTTTTT. Its protein is CASSAGRVNEKLFF.

V gene TRBV28 combines with J gene TRBJ1-2; D is unresolved. Germline V gene sequence: CDR1 MDHEN, CDR2 SYDVKM. The V gene lost 2 bases and the J gene lost 5 bases, with 6 bases spanning the gap. The CDR3 has 12 residues. Written as DNA, the CDR3 is TGTGCCAGCAGTTTACCAGGTTATGGCTACACCTTC. Translated, it gives CASSLPGYGYTF.

The V and J genes are TRBV7-2 and TRBJ2-4; 7 bases map to TRBD1. Germline V gene lookup returns CDR1 SGHTA and CDR2 FQGNSA. J gave up 6 bases and V 1 base, and 3 bases lay outside the gene matches. The CDR3 is 14 amino acids. CDR3 residues: CASSLGGQLNIQYF. In DNA, the CDR3 is TGTGCCAGCAGCTTAGGGGGACAGCTAAACATTCAGTACTTC.

V gene TRBV5-6 combines with J gene TRBJ1-4, with D unresolved. Trimming shortened V by 1 base and J by 0 bases, and 7 bases separated the two germline ends. This CDR3 contains 15 residues. CDR1 and CDR2 from the germline V gene are SGHDT and YYEEEE. The CDR3 DNA reads as TGTGCCAGCAGCTTGTTCGGGTCAACTAATGAAAAACTGTTTTTT. Amino acids: CASSLFGSTNEKLFF.

The chain links TRBV10-3 to TRBJ2-3; D is undetermined. This CDR3 is 12 amino acids long. V lost 2 bases and J lost 5, with 5 bases in between. The germline V gene has CDR1 ENHRY and CDR2 SYGVKD. This chain's CDR3 is CAISERRDTQYF. The CDR3 DNA is TGTGCCATCAGTGAGCGGAGAGATACGCAGTATTTT.

As to this clone: At one boundary the junction diverges from the germline segment, which might be a read error. V is TRBV6-5 and J is TRBJ2-3; D might be TRBD2 (7 bases). The CDR3 consists of 15 residues. Per germline, CDR1 MNHEY and CDR2 SVGAGI. The CDR3 nucleotides read TGTGCTAGCAGATCGGGGGGCGTGGGCACAGATACGCAGTATTTT. It specifies CASRSGGVGTDTQYF.

This sequence joins TRBV11-2 and TRBJ2-7; weak D call: TRBD1 (6 bases). Trimming stripped 5 bases from V and 2 bases from J, with 13 bases between. The CDR3 sequence is 14 residues long. From germline, CDR1 is SGHAT and CDR2 FQNNGV. The CDR3 is CASSDPDSTYEQYF. CDR3 DNA: TGTGCCAGCAGCGATCCGGACAGCACCTACGAGCAGTACTTC. Variable domain in full (rest from reference TRBV11-2 and TRBJ2-7): EAGVAQSPRYKIIEKRQSVAFWCNPISGHATLYWYQQILGQGPKLLIQFQNNGVVDDSQLPKDRFSAERLKGVDSTLKIQPAKLEDSAVYLCASSDPDSTYEQYFGPGTRLTVT.

This clone showed up just a few times. This chain uses TRBV7-9 with TRBJ1-5, with 9 bases lining up with TRBD1. CDR1 is SEHNR, CDR2 FQNEAQ, per germline (reference sequence). The CDR3 spans 15 residues. Germline trimming cut 5 bases from V and 7 bases from J; bases unmatched to any gene: 9. CDR3 sequence (DNA): TGTGCCAGCAGCCCCCCGGGACAGGGAGAACAGCCCCAGCATTTT. Translated, it gives CASSPPGQGEQPQHF.

The chain combines TRBV25-1 with TRBJ1-1; no definite D call. This CDR3 region has 12 residues. The germline gives CDR1 MGHDK, CDR2 SYGVNS. V gave up 4 bases and J gave up 4 bases, with 7 bases separating them. The CDR3 is CASSGPGTEAFF. The CDR3 region has the DNA TGTGCCAGCAGTGGCCCGGGCACTGAAGCTTTCTTT.

CDR3 in DNA: TGTGCCAGCAGCCCTGTCCAGGGGGCGTCCTCTGGGGCCAACGTCCTGACTTTC. It specifies CASSPVQGASSGANVLTF. The chain uses TRBV3-1 (or the pseudogene TRBV3-2) and TRBJ2-6; 8 nucleotides match TRBD1. The CDR3 runs to 18 residues. CDR1 and CDR2 (germline): LGHDT, YNNKEL (reference sequence). J was trimmed by 0 bases and V by 4 bases; bases with no gene match: 8.